This TCR beta chain was observed in a study of T cells after yellow fever vaccination. General observations from the study: Post-booster repertoires contained most primary-vaccination clones again (roughly 96% CD4, 88% CD8).

TCRdb independently ran MiXCR on the 5' RACE reads; one entry per CDR3 protein. The sample records 450,000 to 550,000 distinct CDR3 sequences, just over 20% being singletons. This clonotype has a count of ten or more. The antigen is unknown. This CDR3 has 14 amino acids. V was clipped by 0 bases and J by 10 bases, with 13 bases between them. CDR1 and CDR2 (germline): DFQATT, SNEGSKA (reference sequence). V gene TRBV20-1 combines with J gene TRBJ1-6; D not resolved. This clonotype was obtained from a young man who received the YFV17D yellow fever vaccine. The material sequenced was PBMCs, taken less than 25 days after the first yellow fever vaccination. The CDR3 region is CSARDGRTFSPLHF. The CDR3 coding sequence is TGCAGTGCTAGAGATGGCAGGACGTTCTCACCCCTCCACTTT.